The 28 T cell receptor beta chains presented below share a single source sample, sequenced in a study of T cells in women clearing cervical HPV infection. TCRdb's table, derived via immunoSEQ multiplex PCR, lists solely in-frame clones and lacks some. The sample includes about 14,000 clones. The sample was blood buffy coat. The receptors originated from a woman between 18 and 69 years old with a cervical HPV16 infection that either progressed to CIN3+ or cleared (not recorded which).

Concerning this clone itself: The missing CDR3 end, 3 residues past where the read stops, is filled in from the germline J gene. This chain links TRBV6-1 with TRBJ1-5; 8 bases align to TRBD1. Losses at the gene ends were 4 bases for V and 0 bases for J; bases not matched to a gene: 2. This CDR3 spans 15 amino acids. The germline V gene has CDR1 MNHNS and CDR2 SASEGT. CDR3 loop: CASSGDRYSNQPQHF. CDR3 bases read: TGTGCCAGCAGTGGGGACAGGTATAGCAATCAGCCC.

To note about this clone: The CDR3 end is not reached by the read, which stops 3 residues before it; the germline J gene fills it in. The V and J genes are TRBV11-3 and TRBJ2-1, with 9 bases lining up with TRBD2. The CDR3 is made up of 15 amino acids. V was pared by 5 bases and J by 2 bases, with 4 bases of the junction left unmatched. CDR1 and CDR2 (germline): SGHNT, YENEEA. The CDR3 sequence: CASSRIAGAYNEQFF. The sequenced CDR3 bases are TGTGCCAGCAGCCGAATAGCGGGAGCCTACAATGAG.

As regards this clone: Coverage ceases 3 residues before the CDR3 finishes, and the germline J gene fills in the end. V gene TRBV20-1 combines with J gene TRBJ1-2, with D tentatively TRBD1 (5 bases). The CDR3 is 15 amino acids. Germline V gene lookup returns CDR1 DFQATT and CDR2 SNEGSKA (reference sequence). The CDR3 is CSARDLAGPALDYTF. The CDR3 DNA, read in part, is TGCAGTGCTAGAGATTTAGCGGGGCCAGCCCTCGAC.

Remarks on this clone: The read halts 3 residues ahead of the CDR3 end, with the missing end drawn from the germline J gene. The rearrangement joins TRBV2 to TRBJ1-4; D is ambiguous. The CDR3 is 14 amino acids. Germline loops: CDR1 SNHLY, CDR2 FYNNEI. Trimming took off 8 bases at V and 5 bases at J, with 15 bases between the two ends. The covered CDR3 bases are TGTGCCAGCGCGATCTGTTCTCGAAATGAAAAA. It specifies CASAICSRNEK. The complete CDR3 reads CASAICSRNEKLFF.

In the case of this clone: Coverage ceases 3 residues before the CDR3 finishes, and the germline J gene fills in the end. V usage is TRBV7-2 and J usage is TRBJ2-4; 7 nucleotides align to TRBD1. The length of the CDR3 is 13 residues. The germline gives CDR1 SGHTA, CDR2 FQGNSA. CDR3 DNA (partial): TGTGCCAGCAGCTTAGAAGGGGGCGGCGGT. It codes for CASSLEGGGG. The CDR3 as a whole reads CASSLEGGGGQYF. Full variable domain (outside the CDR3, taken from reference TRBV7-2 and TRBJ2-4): GAGVSQSPSNKVTEKGKDVELRCDPISGHTALYWYRQSLGQGLEFLIYFQGNSAPDKSGLPSDRFSAERTGGSVSTLTIQRTQQEDSAVYLCASSLEGGGGQYFGAGTRLSVL.

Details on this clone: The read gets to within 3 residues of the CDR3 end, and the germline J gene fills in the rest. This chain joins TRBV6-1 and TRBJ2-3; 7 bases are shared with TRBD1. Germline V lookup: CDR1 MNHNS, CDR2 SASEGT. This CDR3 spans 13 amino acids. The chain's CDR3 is CASSDRQGGTQYF. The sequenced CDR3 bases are TGTGCCAGCAGTGATAGACAGGGTGGGACG.

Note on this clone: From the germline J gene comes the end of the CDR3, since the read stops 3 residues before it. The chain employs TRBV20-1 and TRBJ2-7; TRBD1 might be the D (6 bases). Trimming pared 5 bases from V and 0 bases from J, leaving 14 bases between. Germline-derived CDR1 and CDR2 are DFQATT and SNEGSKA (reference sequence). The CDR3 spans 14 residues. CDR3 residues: CSAVRDTSSYEQYF. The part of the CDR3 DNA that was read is TGCAGTGCTGTCCGGGACACGAGCTCCTACGAG.

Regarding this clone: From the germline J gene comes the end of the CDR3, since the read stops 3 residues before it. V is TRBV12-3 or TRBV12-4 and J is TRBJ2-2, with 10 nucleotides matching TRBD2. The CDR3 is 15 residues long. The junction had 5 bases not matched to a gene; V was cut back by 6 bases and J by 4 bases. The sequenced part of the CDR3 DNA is TGTGCCAGCAGCGGCGCTAGCGGGAGCACCGGGGAG. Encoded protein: CASSGASGSTGE. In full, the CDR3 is CASSGASGSTGELFF.

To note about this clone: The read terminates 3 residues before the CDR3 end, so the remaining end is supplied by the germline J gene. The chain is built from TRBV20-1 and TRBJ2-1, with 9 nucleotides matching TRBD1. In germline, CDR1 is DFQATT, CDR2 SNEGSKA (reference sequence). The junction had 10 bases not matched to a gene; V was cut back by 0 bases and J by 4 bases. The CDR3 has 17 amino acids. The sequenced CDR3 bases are TGCAGTGCTAGAGATCTCAGGACAGGGGAGGTTTACAATGAG. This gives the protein CSARDLRTGEVYNE. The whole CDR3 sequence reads CSARDLRTGEVYNEQFF.

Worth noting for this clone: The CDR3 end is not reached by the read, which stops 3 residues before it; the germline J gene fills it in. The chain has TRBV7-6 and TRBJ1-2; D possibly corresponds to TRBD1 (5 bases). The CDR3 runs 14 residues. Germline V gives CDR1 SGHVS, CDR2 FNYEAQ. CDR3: CASSPLGVRHDYTF. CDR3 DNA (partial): TGTGCCAGCAGCCCCCTAGGGGTCCGCCACGAC.

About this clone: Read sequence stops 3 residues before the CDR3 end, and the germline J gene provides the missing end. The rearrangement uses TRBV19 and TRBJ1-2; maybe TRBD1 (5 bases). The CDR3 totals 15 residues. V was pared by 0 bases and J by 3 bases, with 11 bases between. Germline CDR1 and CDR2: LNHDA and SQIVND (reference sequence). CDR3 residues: CASSIDHGTDYGYTF. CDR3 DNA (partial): TGTGCCAGTAGTATAGATCATGGGACTGACTATGGC. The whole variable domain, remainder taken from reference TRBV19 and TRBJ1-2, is DGGITQSPKYLFRKEGQNVTLSCEQNLNHDAMYWYRQDPGQGLRLIYYSQIVNDFQKGDIAEGYSVSREKKESFPLTVTSAQKNPTAFYLCASSIDHGTDYGYTFGSGTRLTVV.

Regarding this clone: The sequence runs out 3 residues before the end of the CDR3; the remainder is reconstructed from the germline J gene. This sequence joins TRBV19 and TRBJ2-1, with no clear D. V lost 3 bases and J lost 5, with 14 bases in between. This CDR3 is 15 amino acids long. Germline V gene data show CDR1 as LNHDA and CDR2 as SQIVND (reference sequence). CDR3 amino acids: CASSIVGGANNEQFF. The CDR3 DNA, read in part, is TGTGCCAGTAGTATTGTCGGCGGAGCTAACAATGAG. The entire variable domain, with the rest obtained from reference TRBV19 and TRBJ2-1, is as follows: DGGITQSPKYLFRKEGQNVTLSCEQNLNHDAMYWYRQDPGQGLRLIYYSQIVNDFQKGDIAEGYSVSREKKESFPLTVTSAQKNPTAFYLCASSIVGGANNEQFFGPGTRLTVL.

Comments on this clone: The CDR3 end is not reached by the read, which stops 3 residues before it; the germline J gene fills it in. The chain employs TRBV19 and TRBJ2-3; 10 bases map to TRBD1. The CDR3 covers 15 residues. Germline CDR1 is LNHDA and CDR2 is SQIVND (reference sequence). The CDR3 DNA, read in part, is TGTGCCAGTACCCGCGACAGGGGGCGATATCAGCCG. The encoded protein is CASTRDRGRYQP. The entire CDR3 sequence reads CASTRDRGRYQPQYF.

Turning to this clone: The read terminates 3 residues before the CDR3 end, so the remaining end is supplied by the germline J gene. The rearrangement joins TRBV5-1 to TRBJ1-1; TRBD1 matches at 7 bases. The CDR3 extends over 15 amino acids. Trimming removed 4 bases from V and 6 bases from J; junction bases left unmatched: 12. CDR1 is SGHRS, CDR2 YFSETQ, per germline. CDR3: CASSAGQSSTSEAFF. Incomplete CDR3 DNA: TGCGCCAGCAGCGCGGGACAGTCCTCCACCTCTGAA.

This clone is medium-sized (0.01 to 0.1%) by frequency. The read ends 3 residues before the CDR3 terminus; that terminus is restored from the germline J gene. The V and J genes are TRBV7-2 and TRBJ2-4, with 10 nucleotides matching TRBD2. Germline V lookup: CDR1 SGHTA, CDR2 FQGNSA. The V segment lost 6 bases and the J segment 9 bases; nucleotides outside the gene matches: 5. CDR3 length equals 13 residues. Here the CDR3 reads CASRERGGFIQYF. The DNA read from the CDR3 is TGTGCCAGCAGGGAGCGGGGGGGCTTCATT.

The CDR3 sequence is CASSLGFGGTEAFF. The DNA read from the CDR3 is TGTGCCAGCAGCTTAGGCTTCGGGGGTACTGAA. The chain joins TRBV7-9 to TRBJ1-1, with a possible D match to TRBD1 (5 bases). The CDR3 extends 3 residues past the end of the read, so its final part is completed from the germline J gene. Per germline, CDR1 SEHNR and CDR2 FQNEAQ (reference sequence). The ends were cut back, 1 base at V and 5 bases at J, with 11 bases in the middle. The CDR3 contains 14 residues.

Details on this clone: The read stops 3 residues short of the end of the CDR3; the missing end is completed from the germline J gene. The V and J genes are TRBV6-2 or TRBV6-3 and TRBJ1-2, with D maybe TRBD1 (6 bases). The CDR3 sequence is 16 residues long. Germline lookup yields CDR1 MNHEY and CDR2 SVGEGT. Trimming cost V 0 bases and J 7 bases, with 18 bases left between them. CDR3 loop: CASSYSSNTGKAGYTF. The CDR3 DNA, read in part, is TGTGCCAGCAGTTACTCGTCCAACACAGGGAAAGCTGGC.

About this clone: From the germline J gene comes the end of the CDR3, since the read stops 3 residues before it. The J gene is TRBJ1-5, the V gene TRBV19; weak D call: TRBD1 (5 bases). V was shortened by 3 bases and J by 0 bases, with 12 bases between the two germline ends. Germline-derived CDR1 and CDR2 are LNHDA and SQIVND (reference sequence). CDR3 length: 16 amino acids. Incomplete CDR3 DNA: TGTGCCAGTAGTATCCATCAGGGCTATAGCAATCAGCCC. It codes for CASSIHQGYSNQP. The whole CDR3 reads CASSIHQGYSNQPQHF.

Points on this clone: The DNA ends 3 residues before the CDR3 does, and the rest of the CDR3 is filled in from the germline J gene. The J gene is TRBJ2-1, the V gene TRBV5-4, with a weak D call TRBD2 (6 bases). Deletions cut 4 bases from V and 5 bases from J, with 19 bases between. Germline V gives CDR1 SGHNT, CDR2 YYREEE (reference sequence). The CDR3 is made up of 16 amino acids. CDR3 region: CASSRIPGLGDNEQFF. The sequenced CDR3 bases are TGTGCCAGCAGCAGAATTCCGGGACTGGGTGACAATGAG.

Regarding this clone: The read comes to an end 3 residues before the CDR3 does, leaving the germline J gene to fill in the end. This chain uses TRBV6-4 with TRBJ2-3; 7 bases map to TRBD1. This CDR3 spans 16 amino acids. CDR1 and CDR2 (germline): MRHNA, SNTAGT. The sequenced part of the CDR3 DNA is TGTGCCAGCAGTGACTTAAGACAGGGCAAGTCGGAGACG. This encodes CASSDLRQGKSET. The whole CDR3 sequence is CASSDLRQGKSETQYF.

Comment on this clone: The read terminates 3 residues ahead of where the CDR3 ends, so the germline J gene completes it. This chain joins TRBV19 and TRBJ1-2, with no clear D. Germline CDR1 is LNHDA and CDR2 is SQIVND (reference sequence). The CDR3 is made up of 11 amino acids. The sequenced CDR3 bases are TGTGCCAGTAGTATTTTAAGCTTC. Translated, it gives CASSILSF. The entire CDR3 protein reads CASSILSFYTF.

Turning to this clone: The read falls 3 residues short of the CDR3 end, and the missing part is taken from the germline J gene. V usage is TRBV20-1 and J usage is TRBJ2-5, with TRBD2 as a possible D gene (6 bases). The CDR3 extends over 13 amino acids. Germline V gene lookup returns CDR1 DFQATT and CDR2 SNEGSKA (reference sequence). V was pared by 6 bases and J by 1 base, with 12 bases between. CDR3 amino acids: CSATKAGQETQYF. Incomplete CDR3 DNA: TGCAGTGCCACAAAAGCGGGCCAAGAGACC.

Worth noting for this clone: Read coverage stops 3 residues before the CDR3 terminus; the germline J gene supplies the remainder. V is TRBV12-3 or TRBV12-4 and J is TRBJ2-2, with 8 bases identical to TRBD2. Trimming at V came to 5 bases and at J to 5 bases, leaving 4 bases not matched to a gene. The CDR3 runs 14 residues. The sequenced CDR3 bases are TGTGCCAGCAGTACGGGACTAGGGACCGGGGAG. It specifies CASSTGLGTGE. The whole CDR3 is CASSTGLGTGELFF.

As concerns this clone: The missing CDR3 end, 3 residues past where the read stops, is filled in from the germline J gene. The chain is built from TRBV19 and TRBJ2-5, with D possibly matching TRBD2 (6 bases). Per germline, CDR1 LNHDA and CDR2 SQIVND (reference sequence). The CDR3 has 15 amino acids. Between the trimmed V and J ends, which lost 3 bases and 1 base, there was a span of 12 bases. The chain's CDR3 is CASSISGLLQETQYF. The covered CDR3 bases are TGTGCCAGTAGTATTTCCGGACTACTCCAAGAGACC.

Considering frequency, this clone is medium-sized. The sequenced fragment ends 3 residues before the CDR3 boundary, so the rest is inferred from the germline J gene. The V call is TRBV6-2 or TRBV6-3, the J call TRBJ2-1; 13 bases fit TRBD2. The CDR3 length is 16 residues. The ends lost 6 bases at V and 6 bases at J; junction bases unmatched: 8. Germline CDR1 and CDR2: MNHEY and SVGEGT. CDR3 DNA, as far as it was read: TGTGCCAGCAGGCCCGGACTAGCGGGAGAGGTCAATGAG. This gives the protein CASRPGLAGEVNE. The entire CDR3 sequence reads CASRPGLAGEVNEQFF.

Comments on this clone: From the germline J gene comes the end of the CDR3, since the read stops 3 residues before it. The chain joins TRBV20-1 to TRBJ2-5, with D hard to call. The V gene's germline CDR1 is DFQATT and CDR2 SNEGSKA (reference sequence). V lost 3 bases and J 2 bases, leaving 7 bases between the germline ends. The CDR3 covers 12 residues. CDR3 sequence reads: CSARHLQETQYF. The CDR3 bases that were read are TGCAGTGCTAGGCACCTACAAGAGACC.

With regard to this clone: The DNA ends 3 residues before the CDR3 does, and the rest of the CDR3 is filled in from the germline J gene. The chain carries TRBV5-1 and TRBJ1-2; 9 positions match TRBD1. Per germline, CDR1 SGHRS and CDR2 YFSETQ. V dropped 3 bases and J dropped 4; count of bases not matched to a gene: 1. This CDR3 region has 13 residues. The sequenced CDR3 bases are TGCGCCAGCAGCTCGGGACAGGGCTATGGC. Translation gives CASSSGQGYG. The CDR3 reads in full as CASSSGQGYGYTF.

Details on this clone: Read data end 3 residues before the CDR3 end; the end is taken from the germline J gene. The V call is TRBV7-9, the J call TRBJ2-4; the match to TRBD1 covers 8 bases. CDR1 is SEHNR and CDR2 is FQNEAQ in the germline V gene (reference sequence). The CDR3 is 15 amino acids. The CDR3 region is CASSPGQGRNYGQYF. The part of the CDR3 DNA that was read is TGTGCCAGCAGCCCCGGACAGGGCCGGAACTATGGT. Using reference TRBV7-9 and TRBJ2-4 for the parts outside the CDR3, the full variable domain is DTGVSQNPRHKITKRGQNVTFRCDPISEHNRLYWYRQTLGQGPEFLTYFQNEAQLEKSRLLSDRFSAERPKGSFSTLEIQRTEQGDSAMYLCASSPGQGRNYGQYFGAGTRLSVL.